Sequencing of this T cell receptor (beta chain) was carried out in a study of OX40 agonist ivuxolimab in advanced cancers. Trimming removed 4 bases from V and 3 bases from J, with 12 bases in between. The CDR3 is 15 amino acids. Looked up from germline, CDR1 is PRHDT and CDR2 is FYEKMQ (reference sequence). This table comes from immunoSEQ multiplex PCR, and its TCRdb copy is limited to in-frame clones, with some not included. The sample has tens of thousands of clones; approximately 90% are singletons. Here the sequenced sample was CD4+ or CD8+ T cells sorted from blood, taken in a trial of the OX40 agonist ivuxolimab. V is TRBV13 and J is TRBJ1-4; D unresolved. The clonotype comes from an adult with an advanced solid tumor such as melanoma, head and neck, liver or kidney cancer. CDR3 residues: CASSYHRAANEKLFF. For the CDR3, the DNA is TGTGCCAGCAGCTACCACCGGGCAGCTAATGAAAAACTGTTTTTT. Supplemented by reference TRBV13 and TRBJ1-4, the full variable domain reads AAGVIQSPRHLIKEKRETATLKCYPIPRHDTVYWYQQGPGQDPQFLISFYEKMQSDKGSIPDRFSAQQFSDYHSELNMSSLELGDSALYFCASSYHRAANEKLFFGSGTQLSVL.